This passage covers 26 T cell receptor beta chains from one sample sequenced in a study of response to subunit inactivated influenza vaccine. MiXCR was run by TCRdb on the RT-PCR reads, yielding one entry per CDR3 protein. The repertoire holds 500,000 to 750,000 distinct CDR3 sequences, with 14% as singletons. Specimen: PBMCs from blood, collected roughly 12 days after vaccination. Source of these receptors: a man aged 45-65 years who received an inactivated influenza vaccine.

The CDR3 is CATSDWRDNEQFF. The CDR3, as DNA: TGTGCCACCAGTGATTGGAGGGACAATGAGCAGTTCTTC. V gene TRBV24-1 combines with J gene TRBJ2-1; weak D call: TRBD2 (6 bases). Trimming pared 2 bases from V and 5 bases from J, leaving 6 bases between. Germline V gives CDR1 KGHDR, CDR2 SFDVKD. This CDR3 is 13 amino acids long.

This clonotype has a count of ten or more. J is TRBJ2-3 and V is TRBV20-1; D may match TRBD1 or TRBD2 (6 bases each). Germline CDR1 DFQATT, CDR2 SNEGSKA (reference sequence). V shed 5 bases and J shed 7 bases, with 16 bases lying between them. CDR3 length: 13 amino acids. The CDR3, as DNA: TGCAGTGCTCCCCGGGGGCAGGGGAATACGCAGTATTTT. It encodes CSAPRGQGNTQYF.

This clonotype was detected only a few times. CDR3 sequence reads: CASSQDRLAGTGEQFF. The CDR3 nucleotides are TGCGCCAGCAGCCAAGATCGGCTAGCGGGAACGGGTGAGCAGTTCTTC. The chain combines TRBV4-3 with TRBJ2-1; 9 bases fit TRBD2. The CDR3 runs to 16 residues. J lost 9 bases, V lost 0 bases, and 9 bases had no gene match. CDR1 is LGHNA, CDR2 YSLEER, per germline.

The chain is built from TRBV4-3 and TRBJ2-4; D is ambiguous. The CDR3 has 15 residues. Germline V gene sequence: CDR1 LGHNA, CDR2 YSLEER. V lost 1 base to trimming and J lost 8 bases, with 15 bases between them. The CDR3 is CASSQGRQKLYIQYF. The DNA of the CDR3 is TGCGCCAGCAGCCAAGGGCGGCAGAAGCTATACATTCAGTACTTC.

CDR3 bases: TGCGCCAGCAGCCAAAATTGGTGGACAGGGTCCAATGAGCAGTTCTTC. Encoded protein: CASSQNWWTGSNEQFF. This chain connects TRBV4-3 to TRBJ2-1; 8 nucleotides align to TRBD1. The CDR3 covers 16 residues. V lost 2 bases, J lost 6 bases, and 9 bases stayed unmatched. Germline V gives CDR1 LGHNA, CDR2 YSLEER.

V usage is TRBV27 and J usage is TRBJ1-5; 7 bases line up with TRBD1. After removal of 8 bases from V and 1 base from J, the junction contained 8 bases not matched to a gene. The CDR3 has 15 amino acids. Germline values: CDR1 MNHEY, CDR2 SMNVEV (reference sequence). CDR3 DNA sequence: TGTGCCAGCGGTCCCCGACAGGGAAGCAATCAGCCCCAGCATTTT. Protein sequence: CASGPRQGSNQPQHF.

This clonotype was seen more than once but under ten times. The V and J genes are TRBV29-1 and TRBJ1-2; 9 nucleotides match TRBD1. The V and J ends lost 7 bases and 1 base, in that order; junction bases with no gene match: 7. This CDR3 is built from 14 residues. CDR1 and CDR2 (germline): SQVTM, ANQGSEA. This CDR3 reads CSAGDRGDNYGYTF. For the CDR3, the DNA is TGCAGCGCCGGAGACAGGGGGGATAACTATGGCTACACCTTC.

This clonotype appeared a few times. V and J are TRBV18 and TRBJ1-1; D unresolved. Germline CDR1 and CDR2: KGHSH and LQKENI. V lost 2 bases, J lost 0 bases, and 13 bases lay in between. The CDR3 loop spans 16 amino acids. The CDR3 sequence: CASSPSGVVMNTEAFF. The CDR3, as DNA: TGTGCCAGCTCACCATCGGGAGTAGTTATGAACACTGAAGCTTTCTTT.

V gene TRBV15 combines with J gene TRBJ2-3; D is unresolved. CDR1 and CDR2 from the germline V gene are LNHNV and YYDKDF (reference sequence). The CDR3 length is 14 residues. V was clipped by 8 bases and J by 6 bases, with 18 bases between them. CDR3 sequence reads: CATSGPGLRDTQYF. CDR3 nucleotides: TGTGCCACCTCCGGCCCGGGCCTCCGGGATACGCAGTATTTT.

This clonotype was picked up a small number of times. The chain recombines TRBV7-2 with TRBJ2-7; weak D call: TRBD2 (6 bases). V was trimmed by 1 base and J by 4 bases, leaving 14 bases between them. Germline CDR1 is SGHTA and CDR2 is FQGNSA. The CDR3 runs 15 residues. The CDR3 spells CASSLGPLAKYEQYF. The CDR3 region has the DNA TGTGCCAGCAGCTTAGGGCCGCTAGCGAAGTACGAGCAGTACTTC.

Only a few counts were recorded for this clonotype. V usage is TRBV12-3 or TRBV12-4 and J usage is TRBJ1-1, with D tentatively TRBD1 (5 bases). The CDR3 has 13 amino acids. V was clipped by 5 bases and J by 14 bases, with 21 bases between them. The CDR3 bases are TGTGCCAGCAGTCTAAGCGTAAGCGGGGGACTCTTCTTT. Amino acid sequence: CASSLSVSGGLFF.

In this sample, this clonotype turned up many times. This chain connects TRBV12-3 or TRBV12-4 to TRBJ2-2; TRBD2 matches at 9 bases. The CDR3 sequence is 16 residues long. With 5 bases clipped from V and 1 base from J, the junction kept 5 bases outside the gene matches. The CDR3 reads CASSPGLAGNTGELFF. As DNA, the CDR3 is TGTGCCAGCAGTCCGGGACTAGCCGGGAACACCGGGGAGCTGTTTTTT.

The V call is TRBV20-1, the J call TRBJ2-7; 7 bases map to TRBD1. The V gene's germline CDR1 is DFQATT and CDR2 SNEGSKA (reference sequence). This CDR3 comprises 13 residues. With 6 bases clipped from V and 3 bases from J, the junction kept 8 bases outside the gene matches. CDR3 in DNA: TGCAGTGCAGACAGGGTGCAGGACTACGAGCAGTACTTC. As protein: CSADRVQDYEQYF.

The chain has TRBV28 and TRBJ2-7, with 8 positions matching TRBD1. This CDR3 region has 12 residues. Germline trimming cut 7 bases from V and 2 bases from J; bases unmatched to any gene: 1. The germline CDR1 and CDR2 sequences are MDHEN and SYDVKM. In DNA form, the CDR3 reads TGTGCCAGCACCAGGGGGCCCTACGAGCAGTACTTC. Encoded protein: CASTRGPYEQYF.

This clonotype was detected many times. V usage is TRBV10-3 and J usage is TRBJ2-5; D gene uncertain. This CDR3 spans 11 amino acids. V was trimmed by 8 bases and J by 4 bases, leaving 8 bases between them. The germline CDR1 and CDR2 sequences are ENHRY and SYGVKD. The CDR3 protein is CAIATAETQYF. The CDR3, as DNA: TGTGCCATCGCCACGGCAGAGACCCAGTACTTC.

This chain links TRBV28 with TRBJ2-1; D unclear. The CDR3 covers 13 residues. V dropped 8 bases and J dropped 8 bases, with 16 bases sitting between them. Germline V CDR1 and CDR2: MDHEN, SYDVKM. The CDR3 protein is CASLRPGYDEQFF. The CDR3 nucleotides are TGTGCCAGCCTCAGGCCGGGTTATGATGAGCAGTTCTTC.

This clonotype has just a few counts. This chain links TRBV6-1 with TRBJ2-1, with D perhaps TRBD2 (6 bases). The CDR3 sequence is 13 residues long. V lost 7 bases to trimming and J lost 4 bases, with 11 bases between them. The germline CDR1 and CDR2 sequences are MNHNS and SASEGT. CDR3 bases: TGTGCCAGCACAGCGCGGGAATACAATGAGCAGTTCTTC. This gives the protein CASTAREYNEQFF.

The chain recombines TRBV7-8 with TRBJ2-7; 7 positions agree with TRBD2. V lost 2 bases to trimming and J lost 3 bases; unmatched junction nucleotides: 7. This CDR3 spans 15 amino acids. Germline V lookup: CDR1 SGHVS, CDR2 FQNEAQ. Written as DNA, the CDR3 is TGTGCCAGCAGCTTACCGGGAGGAATATACTACGAGCAGTACTTC. Translation gives CASSLPGGIYYEQYF.

The V and J genes are TRBV15 and TRBJ2-1; 11 bases agree with TRBD2. The germline V gene encodes CDR1 LNHNV and CDR2 YYDKDF (reference sequence). V trimming: 5 bases; J trimming: 3 bases; junction bases outside the gene matches: 3. The CDR3 is made up of 15 amino acids. Here the CDR3 reads CATSWLAGGYNEQFF. DNA of the CDR3: TGTGCCACCAGCTGGCTAGCGGGGGGCTACAATGAGCAGTTCTTC.

V is TRBV15 and J is TRBJ2-2; D possibly corresponds to TRBD1 (6 bases). V gave up 4 bases and J gave up 4 bases, with 13 bases separating them. Germline V gives CDR1 LNHNV, CDR2 YYDKDF (reference sequence). The CDR3 covers 15 residues. As DNA, the CDR3 is TGTGCCACCAGCATAGGGGGTAGGGGCACCGGGGAGCTGTTTTTT. Protein sequence: CATSIGGRGTGELFF. The variable domain in full, with the rest retrieved from reference TRBV15 and TRBJ2-2, is DAMVIQNPRYQVTQFGKPVTLSCSQTLNHNVMYWYQQKSSQAPKLLFHYYDKDFNNEADTPDNFQSRRPNTSFCFLDIRSPGLGDTAMYLCATSIGGRGTGELFFGEGSRLTVL.

The sample holds a few counts of this clonotype. The rearrangement joins TRBV18 to TRBJ2-7; 7 bases agree with TRBD1. The V and J ends lost 4 bases and 3 bases, in that order; junction bases with no gene match: 12. This CDR3 region has 16 residues. Per germline, CDR1 KGHSH and CDR2 LQKENI. Here the CDR3 reads CASSLGTGTVFYEQYF. The DNA of the CDR3 is TGTGCCAGCTCACTCGGGACCGGGACAGTGTTCTACGAGCAGTACTTC. The variable domain in full, completed from reference TRBV18 and TRBJ2-7, reads NAGVMQNPRHLVRRRGQEARLRCSPMKGHSHVYWYRQLPEEGLKFMVYLQKENIIDESGMPKERFSAEFPKEGPSILRIQQVVRGDSAAYFCASSLGTGTVFYEQYFGPGTRLTVT.

This chain uses TRBV5-5 with TRBJ2-1; possibly TRBD1 or TRBD2 for D (5 bases each). V dropped 2 bases and J dropped 6 bases, with 15 bases sitting between them. The germline V gene has CDR1 SGHKS and CDR2 YYEKEE (reference sequence). The length of the CDR3 is 15 residues. CDR3 DNA sequence: TGTGCCAGCAGCTTCCGACTGATGGGGGTCAATGAGCAGTTCTTC. Its protein is CASSFRLMGVNEQFF.

The rearrangement links TRBV18 to TRBJ2-7; tentatively, D is TRBD2 (5 bases). There are 16 residues in the CDR3. Trimming took 6 bases from V and 3 from J, leaving 21 bases between them. Germline loops: CDR1 KGHSH, CDR2 LQKENI. CDR3 DNA: TGTGCCAGCTCCCAGGTCAGTTGGCTAGCCGGCTACGAGCAGTACTTC. Its translation is CASSQVSWLAGYEQYF. The entire variable domain, with the rest obtained from reference TRBV18 and TRBJ2-7, is as follows: NAGVMQNPRHLVRRRGQEARLRCSPMKGHSHVYWYRQLPEEGLKFMVYLQKENIIDESGMPKERFSAEFPKEGPSILRIQQVVRGDSAAYFCASSQVSWLAGYEQYFGPGTRLTVT.

This clonotype was counted many times. V and J are TRBV4-3 and TRBJ2-4; D tentatively reads TRBD1 or TRBD2 (5 bases each). Germline V lookup: CDR1 LGHNA, CDR2 YSLEER. Trimming took off 0 bases at V and 8 bases at J, with 17 bases between the two ends. This CDR3 region has 16 residues. The CDR3 DNA reads TGCGCCAGCAGCCAAGATCCCCGGGACCACGAGGACATTCAGTACTTC. This codes for CASSQDPRDHEDIQYF.

The chain recombines TRBV4-3 with TRBJ1-2; D unclear. Trimming shortened V by 0 bases and J by 4 bases, and 15 bases separated the two germline ends. This CDR3 comprises 16 residues. Germline V gene lookup returns CDR1 LGHNA and CDR2 YSLEER. The CDR3 reads CASSQEAAAWGYGYTF. In DNA form, the CDR3 reads TGCGCCAGCAGCCAAGAGGCGGCAGCCTGGGGCTATGGCTACACCTTC.

This rearrangement joins TRBV2 to TRBJ2-1; D is possibly TRBD2 (5 bases). Deletions cut 7 bases from V and 0 bases from J, with 13 bases between. This CDR3 contains 15 residues. Per germline, CDR1 SNHLY and CDR2 FYNNEI. CDR3 region: CASKEGLTSYNEQFF. CDR3 nucleotide sequence: TGTGCCAGCAAGGAAGGACTTACCTCCTACAATGAGCAGTTCTTC.